The present TCR beta chain was sequenced within a study of shared clonotypes between healthy human individuals. The table came from immunoSEQ multiplex PCR; TCRdb's copy has only in-frame clones and leaves some out. This table holds about 2.1 million clones, about 94% found once. The length of the CDR3 is 18 residues. Germline CDR1 reads SEHNR; CDR2 reads FQNEAQ (reference sequence). J gave up 0 bases and V 5 bases, and 10 bases lay outside the gene matches. Comment on this clone: Its specificity is unknown.

Findings of the study overall: It was anticipated that sequencing depth would influence how many clonotypes donors shared. Larger estimated richness was generally recorded for naive subsets relative to memory subsets.

Cells designated naive CD8 were CD45RO-negative and were positively selected for CCR7, with terminally differentiated effector memory CD45RA+ cells excluded. V usage is TRBV7-9 and J usage is TRBJ2-1, with TRBD2 matching 10 bases. Sequencing was done on a sample of naive CD8+ T cells from PBMCs. The clonotype comes from a man aged 18-30 years in good health. Some clones in this sample may be carry-over from other donors' samples. The CDR3 bases are TGTGCCAGCAGCGCAAAGGGGGCTAGCGGGAGCTCCTACAATGAGCAGTTCTTC. The encoded protein is CASSAKGASGSSYNEQFF.